This T cell receptor beta chain comes out of a study of metastatic and nonmetastatic thyroid tumors. TCRdb reprocessed the PCR reads via MiXCR. Of about 18,000 clones detected, roughly 24% appear once; the ten largest clones hold over 9.5%. The germline CDR1 and CDR2 sequences are GTSNPN and SVGIG (reference sequence). V was clipped by 2 bases and J by 5 bases, with 6 bases between them. The CDR3 covers 11 residues. The sample holds one count of this clone. The final CDR3 position lacks the conserved phenylalanine or tryptophan, pointing to a likely read error. Until they underwent thyroid surgery, no patient had received any treatment.

The sequenced sample consisted of adjacent normal tissue. The genes are TRBV30 and TRBJ2-5, with D unresolved. The sequence was collected from a female donor with papillary thyroid cancer or a benign thyroid nodule (not recorded which). Some clones in this sample may be carry-over from other donors' samples. CDR3 in DNA: TGTGCCTGGAGTATTGGGGAGACCCAGTACCTC. Translated: CAWSIGETQYL.